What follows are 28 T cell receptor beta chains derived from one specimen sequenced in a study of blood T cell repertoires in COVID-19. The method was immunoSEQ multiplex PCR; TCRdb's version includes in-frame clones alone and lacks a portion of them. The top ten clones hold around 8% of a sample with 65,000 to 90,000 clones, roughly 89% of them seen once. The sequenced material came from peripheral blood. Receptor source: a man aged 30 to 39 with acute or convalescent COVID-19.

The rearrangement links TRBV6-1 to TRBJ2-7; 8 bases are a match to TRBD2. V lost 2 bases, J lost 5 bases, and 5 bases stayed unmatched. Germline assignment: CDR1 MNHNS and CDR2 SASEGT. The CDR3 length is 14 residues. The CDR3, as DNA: TGTGCCAGCAGTGAACGGGGGGGAGGGGACGAGCAGTACTTC. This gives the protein CASSERGGGDEQYF.

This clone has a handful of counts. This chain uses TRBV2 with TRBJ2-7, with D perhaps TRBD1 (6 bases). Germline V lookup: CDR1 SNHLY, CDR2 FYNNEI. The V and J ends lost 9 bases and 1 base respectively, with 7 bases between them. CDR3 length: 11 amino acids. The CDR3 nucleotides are TGTGCCAGTGGACAGTCCTACGAGCAGTACTTC. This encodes CASGQSYEQYF.

The CDR3 coding sequence is TGTGCCAGCAGGCGGGATTGGGGCAACTATGGCTACACCTTC. It yields the protein CASRRDWGNYGYTF. This chain joins TRBV27 and TRBJ1-2, with D tentatively TRBD1 (5 bases). This CDR3 has 14 amino acids. The germline gives CDR1 MNHEY, CDR2 SMNVEV (reference sequence). V gave up 6 bases and J gave up 2 bases, with 13 bases separating them.

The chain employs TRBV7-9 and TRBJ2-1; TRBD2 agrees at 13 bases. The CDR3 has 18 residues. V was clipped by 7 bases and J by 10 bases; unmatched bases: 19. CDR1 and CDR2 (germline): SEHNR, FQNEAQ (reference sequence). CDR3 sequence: CASNPGTSGKLTGGEQFF. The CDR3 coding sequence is TGTGCCAGCAATCCCGGGACTAGCGGGAAGCTGACTGGGGGAGAGCAGTTCTTC.

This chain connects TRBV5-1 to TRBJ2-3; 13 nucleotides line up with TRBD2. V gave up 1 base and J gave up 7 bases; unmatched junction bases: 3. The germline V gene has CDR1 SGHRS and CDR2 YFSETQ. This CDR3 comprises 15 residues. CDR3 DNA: TGCGCCAGCAGCTTGAAGGGACTAGCGGGACATACGCAGTATTTT. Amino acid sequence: CASSLKGLAGHTQYF.

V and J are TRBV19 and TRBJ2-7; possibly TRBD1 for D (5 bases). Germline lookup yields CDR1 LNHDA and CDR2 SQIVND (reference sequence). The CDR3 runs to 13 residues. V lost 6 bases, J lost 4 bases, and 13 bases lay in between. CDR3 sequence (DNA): TGTGCCAGTAGCGACAGATTCGGGTACGAGCAGTACTTC. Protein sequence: CASSDRFGYEQYF.

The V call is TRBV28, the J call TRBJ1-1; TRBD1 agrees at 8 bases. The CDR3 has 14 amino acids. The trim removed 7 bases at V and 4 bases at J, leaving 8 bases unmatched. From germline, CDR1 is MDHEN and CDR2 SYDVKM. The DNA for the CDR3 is TGTGCCAGCAAGGTATCACAGGGGGTCACTGAAGCTTTCTTT. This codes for CASKVSQGVTEAFF.

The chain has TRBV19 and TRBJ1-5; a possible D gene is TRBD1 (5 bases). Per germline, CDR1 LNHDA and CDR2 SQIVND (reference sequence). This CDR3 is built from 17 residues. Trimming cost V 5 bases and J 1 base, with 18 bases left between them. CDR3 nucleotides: TGTGCCAGTAGTGGACAAAAGGCAGGAGTAAGCAATCAGCCCCAGCATTTT. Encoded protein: CASSGQKAGVSNQPQHF.

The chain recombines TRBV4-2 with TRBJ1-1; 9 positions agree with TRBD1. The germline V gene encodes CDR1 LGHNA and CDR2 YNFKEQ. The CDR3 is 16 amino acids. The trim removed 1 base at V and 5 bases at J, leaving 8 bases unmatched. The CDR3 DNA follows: TGTGCCAGCAGCCAAGTCACCGGGACAGGGCGGACTGAAGCTTTCTTT. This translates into CASSQVTGTGRTEAFF.

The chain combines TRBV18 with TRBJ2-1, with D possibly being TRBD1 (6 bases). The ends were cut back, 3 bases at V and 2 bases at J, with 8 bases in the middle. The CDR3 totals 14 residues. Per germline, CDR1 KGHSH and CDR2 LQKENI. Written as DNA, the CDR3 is TGTGCCAGCTCACCCACAGGGACCTACAATGAGCAGTTCTTC. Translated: CASSPTGTYNEQFF.

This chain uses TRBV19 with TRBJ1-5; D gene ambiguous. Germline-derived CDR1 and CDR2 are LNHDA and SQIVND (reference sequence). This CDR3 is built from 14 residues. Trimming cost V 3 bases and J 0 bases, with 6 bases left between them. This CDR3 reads CASSIRDSNQPQHF. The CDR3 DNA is TGTGCCAGTAGTATTAGAGATAGCAATCAGCCCCAGCATTTT.

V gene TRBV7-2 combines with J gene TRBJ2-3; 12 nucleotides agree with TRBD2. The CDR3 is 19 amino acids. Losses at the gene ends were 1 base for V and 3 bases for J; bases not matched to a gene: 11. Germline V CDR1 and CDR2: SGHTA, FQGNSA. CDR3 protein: CASSLVGRLAGGGTDTQYF. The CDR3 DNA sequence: TGTGCCAGCAGCTTAGTGGGACGGCTAGCGGGAGGGGGTACAGATACGCAGTATTTT.

The CDR3 region is CASSLRWAVTTSYEQYF. CDR3 sequence (DNA): TGTGCCAGCAGCTTACGGTGGGCCGTAACAACGTCCTACGAGCAGTACTTC. The chain carries TRBV11-2 and TRBJ2-7; D gene ambiguous. Germline V gene data show CDR1 as SGHAT and CDR2 as FQNNGV. V gave up 2 bases and J gave up 1 base, with 18 bases separating them. The CDR3 has 17 residues.

The CDR3 is CSVVGEEALTYNEQFF. The CDR3 nucleotides are TGCAGCGTTGTGGGGGAGGAGGCACTAACCTACAATGAGCAGTTCTTC. The chain links TRBV29-1 to TRBJ2-1; tentatively, D is TRBD2 (6 bases). CDR3 size: 16 residues. Germline V CDR1 and CDR2: SQVTM, ANQGSEA. Trimming shortened V by 4 bases and J by 2 bases, and 18 bases separated the two germline ends.

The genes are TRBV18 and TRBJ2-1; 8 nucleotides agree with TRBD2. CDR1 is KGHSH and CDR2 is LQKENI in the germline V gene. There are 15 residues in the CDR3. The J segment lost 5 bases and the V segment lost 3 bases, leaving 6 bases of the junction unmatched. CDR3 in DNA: TGTGCCAGCTCACCGGGACTAGGGGAGAACAATGAGCAGTTCTTC. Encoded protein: CASSPGLGENNEQFF.

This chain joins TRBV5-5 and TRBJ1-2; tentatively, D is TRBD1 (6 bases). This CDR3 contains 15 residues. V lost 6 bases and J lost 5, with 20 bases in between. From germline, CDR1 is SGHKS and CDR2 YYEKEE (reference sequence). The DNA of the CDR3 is TGTGCCAGCACCCAGGACAGAATAAGGAATTATGGCTACACCTTC. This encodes CASTQDRIRNYGYTF. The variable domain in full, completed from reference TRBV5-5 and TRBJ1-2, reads DAGVTQSPTHLIKTRGQQVTLRCSPISGHKSVSWYQQVLGQGPQFIFQYYEKEERGRGNFPDRFSARQFPNYSSELNVNALLLGDSALYLCASTQDRIRNYGYTFGSGTRLTVV.

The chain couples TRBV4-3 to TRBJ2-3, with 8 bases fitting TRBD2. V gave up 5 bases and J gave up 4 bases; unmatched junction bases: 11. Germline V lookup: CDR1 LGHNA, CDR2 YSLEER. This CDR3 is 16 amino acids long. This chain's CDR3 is CASSSLAGGEADTQYF. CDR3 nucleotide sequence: TGCGCCAGCAGCTCCCTGGCGGGAGGCGAGGCAGATACGCAGTATTTT.

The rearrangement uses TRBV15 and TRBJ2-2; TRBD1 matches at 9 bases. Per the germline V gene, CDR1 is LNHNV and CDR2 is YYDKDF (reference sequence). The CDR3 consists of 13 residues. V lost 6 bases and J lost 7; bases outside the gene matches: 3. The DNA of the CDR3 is TGTGCCACCAGACAGGGGGCGATCGGGGAGCTGTTTTTT. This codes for CATRQGAIGELFF.

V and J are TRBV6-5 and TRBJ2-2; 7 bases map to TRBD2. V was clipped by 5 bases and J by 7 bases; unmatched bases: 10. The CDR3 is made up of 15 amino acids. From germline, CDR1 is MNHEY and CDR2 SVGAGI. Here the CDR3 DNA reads TGTGCCAGCAGTCCGACCCTCGGGGGGAGCGGGGAGCTGTTTTTT. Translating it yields CASSPTLGGSGELFF.

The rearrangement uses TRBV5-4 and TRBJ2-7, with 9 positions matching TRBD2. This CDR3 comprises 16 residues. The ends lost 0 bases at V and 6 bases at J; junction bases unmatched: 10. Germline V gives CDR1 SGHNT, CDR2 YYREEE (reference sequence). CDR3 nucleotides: TGTGCCAGCAGCTTGGTTGGCGGCGGGAGGGCCGCCGAGCAGTACTTC. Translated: CASSLVGGGRAAEQYF.

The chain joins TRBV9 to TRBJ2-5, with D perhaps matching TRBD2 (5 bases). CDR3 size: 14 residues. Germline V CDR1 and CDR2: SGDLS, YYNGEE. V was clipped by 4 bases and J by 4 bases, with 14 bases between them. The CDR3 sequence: CASSMRGRGETQYF. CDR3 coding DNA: TGTGCCAGCAGCATGAGAGGGAGAGGAGAGACCCAGTACTTC.

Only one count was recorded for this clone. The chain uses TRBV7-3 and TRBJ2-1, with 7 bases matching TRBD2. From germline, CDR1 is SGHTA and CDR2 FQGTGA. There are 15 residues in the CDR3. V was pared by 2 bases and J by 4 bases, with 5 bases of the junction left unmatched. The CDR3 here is CASSLGGVIYNEQFF. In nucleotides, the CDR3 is TGTGCCAGCAGCTTAGGGGGGGTTATATACAATGAGCAGTTCTTC.

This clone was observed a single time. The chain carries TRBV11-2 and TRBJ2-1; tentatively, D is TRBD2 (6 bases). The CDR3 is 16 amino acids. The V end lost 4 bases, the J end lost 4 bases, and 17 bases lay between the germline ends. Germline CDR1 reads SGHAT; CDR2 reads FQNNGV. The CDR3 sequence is CASSSRTPGVYNEQFF. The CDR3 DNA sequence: TGTGCCAGCAGCTCACGCACCCCGGGAGTTTACAATGAGCAGTTCTTC.

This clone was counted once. The CDR3 region is CAISGRSGVQPQHF. The CDR3 DNA sequence: TGTGCCATCAGTGGTCGGTCGGGGGTTCAGCCCCAGCATTTT. The chain recombines TRBV10-3 with TRBJ1-5, with D tentatively TRBD1 (5 bases). Germline CDR1 reads ENHRY; CDR2 reads SYGVKD. Between the trimmed V and J ends, which lost 4 bases and 6 bases, there was a span of 13 bases. The CDR3 has 14 residues.

CDR3 sequence: CASSQGRFSYNEQFF. CDR3 bases: TGCGCCAGCAGCCAGGGGCGTTTCTCCTACAATGAGCAGTTCTTC. The genes are TRBV4-3 and TRBJ2-1, with a possible D match to TRBD1 (5 bases). Germline assignment: CDR1 LGHNA and CDR2 YSLEER. The CDR3 spans 15 residues. V lost 3 bases and J lost 0, with 9 bases in between.

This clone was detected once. This CDR3 is CASGLSGINEQYF. For the CDR3, the DNA is TGTGCCAGCGGACTTAGCGGGATCAACGAGCAGTACTTC. The J gene is TRBJ2-7, the V gene TRBV7-9; TRBD2 matches at 8 bases. After removal of 8 bases from V and 5 bases from J, the junction contained 8 bases not matched to a gene. The CDR3 has 13 residues. From germline, CDR1 is SEHNR and CDR2 FQNEAQ (reference sequence).

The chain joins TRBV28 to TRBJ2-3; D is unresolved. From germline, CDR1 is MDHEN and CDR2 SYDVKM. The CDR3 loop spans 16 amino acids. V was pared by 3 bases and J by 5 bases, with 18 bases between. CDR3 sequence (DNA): TGTGCCAGCAGTTTGAGGTCCGGATCCCCCGGAGATACGCAGTATTTT. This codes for CASSLRSGSPGDTQYF.

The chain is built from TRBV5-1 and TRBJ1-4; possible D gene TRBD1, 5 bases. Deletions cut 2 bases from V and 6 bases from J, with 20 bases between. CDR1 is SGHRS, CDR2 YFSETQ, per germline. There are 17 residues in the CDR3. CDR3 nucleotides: TGCGCCAGCAGCTTCGGAACAGGTCGGGCTGGAGATGAAAAACTGTTTTTT. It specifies CASSFGTGRAGDEKLFF.